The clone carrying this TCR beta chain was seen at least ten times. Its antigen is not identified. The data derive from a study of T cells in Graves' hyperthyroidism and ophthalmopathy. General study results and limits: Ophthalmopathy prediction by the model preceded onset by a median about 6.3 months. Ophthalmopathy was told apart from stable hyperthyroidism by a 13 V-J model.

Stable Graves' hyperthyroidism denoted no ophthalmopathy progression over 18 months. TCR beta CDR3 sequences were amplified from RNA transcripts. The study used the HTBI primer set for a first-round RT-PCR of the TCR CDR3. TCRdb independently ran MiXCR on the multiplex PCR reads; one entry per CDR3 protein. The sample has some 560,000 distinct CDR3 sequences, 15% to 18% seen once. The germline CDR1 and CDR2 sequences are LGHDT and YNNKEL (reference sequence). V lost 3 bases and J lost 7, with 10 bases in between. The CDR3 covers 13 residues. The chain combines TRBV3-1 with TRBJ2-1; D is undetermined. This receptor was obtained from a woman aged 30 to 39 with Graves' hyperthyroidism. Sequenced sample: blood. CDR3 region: CASSHPDPNEQFF. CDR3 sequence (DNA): TGTGCCAGCAGCCATCCGGACCCTAATGAGCAGTTCTTC.